This TCR beta chain derives from a study of shared clonotypes between healthy human individuals. Study-level background: Each donor's CD8 memory used one plate, CD8 naive two, each CD4 subset three. Overall study findings and caveats: Naive subsets, compared against memory subsets, generally had larger estimated richness values.

As regards this clone: Its matching antigen is unknown.

Original analysis: Junction-only immunoSEQ data arrived without quality scores, meaning filtering differed. Clones were read by immunoSEQ multiplex PCR, and TCRdb kept only the in-frame ones, dropping some. From that table come the V and J calls and clone size; the DNA was used to work out D and trimming. The sample lists approximately 2,200,000 clones; about 92% were seen once. With 1 base removed from V and 2 bases from J, the gap between germline ends came to 9 bases. This CDR3 comprises 14 residues. The V gene's germline CDR1 is SNHLY and CDR2 FYNNEI. Positively selected for CCR7, the CD45RO-negative cells used as naive CD8 cells excluded terminally differentiated effector memory CD45RA+ cells.

Sequenced material: naive CD8+ T cells from PBMCs. The source is a man in his late teens or twenties in good health. Some clones in this sample may be carry-over from other donors' samples. The chain carries TRBV2 and TRBJ2-7, with D unclear. This CDR3 reads CASSEGMLAYEQYF. The CDR3 nucleotides read TGTGCCAGCAGTGAAGGTATGTTGGCCTACGAGCAGTACTTC.